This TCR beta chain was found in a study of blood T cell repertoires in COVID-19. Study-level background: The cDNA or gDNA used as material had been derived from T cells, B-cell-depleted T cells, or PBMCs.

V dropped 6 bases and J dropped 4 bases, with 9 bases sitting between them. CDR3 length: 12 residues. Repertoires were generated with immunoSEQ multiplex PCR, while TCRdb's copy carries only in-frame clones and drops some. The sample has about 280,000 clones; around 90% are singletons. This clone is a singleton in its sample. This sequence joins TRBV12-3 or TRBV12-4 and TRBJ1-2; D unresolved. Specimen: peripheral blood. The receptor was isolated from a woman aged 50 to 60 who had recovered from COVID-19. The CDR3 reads CASSRIGYGYTF. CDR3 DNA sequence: TGTGCCAGCAGCAGGATTGGCTATGGCTACACCTTC.